The clone carrying this T cell receptor beta chain was observed a single time. The source of the sample is a study of cytomegalovirus exposure and HLA in healthy donors. Nominally healthy donors provided the samples, though records likely missed some immune exposures. PCR was performed using 60 Vbeta and 13 Jbeta primers. Sequenced by immunoSEQ multiplex PCR; TCRdb stores in-frame clones only, minus some. The sample contains 100,000 to 150,000 clones, 80% of which appear only once. Trimming stripped 2 bases from V and 3 bases from J, with 5 bases between. The length of the CDR3 is 13 residues. The germline CDR1 and CDR2 sequences are ENHRY and SYGVKD.

Sequenced input: PBMCs. The receptor was derived from a man aged 35-49 years in good health and CMV-seronegative. The chain carries TRBV10-3 and TRBJ1-5, with D uncertain. CDR3 nucleotides: TGTGCCATCAGTGAGGACAACAATCAGCCCCAGCATTTT. Its translation is CAISEDNNQPQHF.